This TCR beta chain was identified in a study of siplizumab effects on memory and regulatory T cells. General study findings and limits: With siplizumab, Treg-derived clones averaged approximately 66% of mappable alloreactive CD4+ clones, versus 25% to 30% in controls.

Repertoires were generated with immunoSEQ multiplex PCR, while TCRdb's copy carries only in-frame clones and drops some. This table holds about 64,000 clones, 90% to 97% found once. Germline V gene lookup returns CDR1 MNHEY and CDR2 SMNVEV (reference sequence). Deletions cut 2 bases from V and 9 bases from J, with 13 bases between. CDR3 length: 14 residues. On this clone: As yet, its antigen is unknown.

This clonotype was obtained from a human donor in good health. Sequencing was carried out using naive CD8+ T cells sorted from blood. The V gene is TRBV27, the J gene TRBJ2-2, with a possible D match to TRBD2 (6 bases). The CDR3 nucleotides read TGTGCCAGCAGTTTAGGGACTCCGTCCAGGGAGCTGTTTTTT. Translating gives CASSLGTPSRELFF.